This section outlines one TCR beta chain sequence together with its context. These data come from a study of blood T cell repertoires in COVID-19. The germline CDR1 and CDR2 sequences are SGHDT and YYEEEE. V was pared by 4 bases and J by 0 bases, with 6 bases of the junction left unmatched. The CDR3 contains 15 residues. Libraries were prepared by immunoSEQ multiplex PCR; TCRdb keeps only in-frame clonotypes and omits some of them. The sample includes 350,000 to 400,000 clones, approximately 91% of them seen just once. The chain uses TRBV5-6 and TRBJ1-1, with 7 bases fitting TRBD1. The sequenced sample was PBMCs or T cells enriched from blood (not recorded which). The clonotype comes from a woman between 40 and 50 years old who had been exposed to COVID-19. CDR3 bases: TGTGCCAGCAGCCGGCAGGGGGTAGTGAACACTGAAGCTTTCTTT. Protein product: CASSRQGVVNTEAFF.